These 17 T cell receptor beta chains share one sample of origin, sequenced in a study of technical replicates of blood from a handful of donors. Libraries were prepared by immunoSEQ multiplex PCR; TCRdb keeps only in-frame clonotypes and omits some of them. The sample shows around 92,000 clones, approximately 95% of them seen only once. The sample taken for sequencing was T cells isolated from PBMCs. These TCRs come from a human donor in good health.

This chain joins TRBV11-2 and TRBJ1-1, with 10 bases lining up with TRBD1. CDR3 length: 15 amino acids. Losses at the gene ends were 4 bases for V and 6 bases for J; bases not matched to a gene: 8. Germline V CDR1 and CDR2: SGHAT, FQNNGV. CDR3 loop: CASSSKSGTGAEAFF. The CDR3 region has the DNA TGTGCCAGCAGCTCGAAATCCGGGACAGGGGCTGAAGCTTTCTTT.

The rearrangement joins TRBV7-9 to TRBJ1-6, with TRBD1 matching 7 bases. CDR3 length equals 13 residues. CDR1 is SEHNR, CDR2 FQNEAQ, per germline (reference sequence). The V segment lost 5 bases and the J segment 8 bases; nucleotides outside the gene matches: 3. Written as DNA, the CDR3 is TGTGCCAGCAGCCCAGGGGGATATTCACCCCTCCACTTT. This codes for CASSPGGYSPLHF.

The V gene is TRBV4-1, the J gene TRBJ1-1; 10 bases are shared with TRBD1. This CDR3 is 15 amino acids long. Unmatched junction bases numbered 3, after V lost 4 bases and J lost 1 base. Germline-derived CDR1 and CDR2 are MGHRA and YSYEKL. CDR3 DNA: TGCGCCAGCAGCCGAGGGACAGGGGAGAACACTGAAGCTTTCTTT. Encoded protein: CASSRGTGENTEAFF.

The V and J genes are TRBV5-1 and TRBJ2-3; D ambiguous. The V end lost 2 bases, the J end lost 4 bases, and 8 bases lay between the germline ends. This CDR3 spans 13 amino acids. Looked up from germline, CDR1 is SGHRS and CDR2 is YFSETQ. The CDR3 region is CASSFLVSDTQYF. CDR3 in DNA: TGCGCCAGCAGCTTTTTAGTATCAGATACGCAGTATTTT.

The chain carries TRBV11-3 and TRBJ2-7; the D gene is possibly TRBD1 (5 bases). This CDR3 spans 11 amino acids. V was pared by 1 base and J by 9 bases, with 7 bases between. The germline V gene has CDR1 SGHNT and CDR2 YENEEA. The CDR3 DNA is TGTGCCAGCAGCTTAGGGCAGGGGCAGTACTTC. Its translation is CASSLGQGQYF.

CDR3 sequence reads: CAISDPDGGAIVNEQFF. In nucleotides, the CDR3 is TGTGCCATCAGTGACCCGGACGGGGGAGCGATTGTGAATGAGCAGTTCTTC. The chain has TRBV10-3 and TRBJ2-1; D is possibly TRBD2 (6 bases). The V end lost 3 bases, the J end lost 7 bases, and 22 bases lay between the germline ends. The CDR3 extends over 17 amino acids. Looked up from germline, CDR1 is ENHRY and CDR2 is SYGVKD.

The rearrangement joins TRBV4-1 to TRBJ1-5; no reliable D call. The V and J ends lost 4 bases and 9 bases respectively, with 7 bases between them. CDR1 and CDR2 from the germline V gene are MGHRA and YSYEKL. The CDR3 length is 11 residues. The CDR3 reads CASSLPLPQHF. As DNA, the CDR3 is TGCGCCAGCAGCCTCCCCTTGCCCCAGCATTTT.

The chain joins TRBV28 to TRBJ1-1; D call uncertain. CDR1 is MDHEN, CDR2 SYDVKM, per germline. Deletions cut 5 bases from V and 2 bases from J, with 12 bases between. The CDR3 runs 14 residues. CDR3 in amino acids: CASSPPASNTEAFF. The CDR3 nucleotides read TGTGCCAGCAGTCCACCAGCTAGCAACACTGAAGCTTTCTTT. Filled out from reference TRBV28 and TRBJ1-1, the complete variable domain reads DVKVTQSSRYLVKRTGEKVFLECVQDMDHENMFWYRQDPGLGLRLIYFSYDVKMKEKGDIPEGYSVSREKKERFSLILESASTNQTSMYLCASSPPASNTEAFFGQGTRLTVV.

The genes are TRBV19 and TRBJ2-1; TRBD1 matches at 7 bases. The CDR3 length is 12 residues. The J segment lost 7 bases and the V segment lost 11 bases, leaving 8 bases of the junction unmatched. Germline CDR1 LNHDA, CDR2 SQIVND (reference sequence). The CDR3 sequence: CAAGQDPNEQFF. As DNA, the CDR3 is TGTGCCGCCGGACAGGACCCTAATGAGCAGTTCTTC.

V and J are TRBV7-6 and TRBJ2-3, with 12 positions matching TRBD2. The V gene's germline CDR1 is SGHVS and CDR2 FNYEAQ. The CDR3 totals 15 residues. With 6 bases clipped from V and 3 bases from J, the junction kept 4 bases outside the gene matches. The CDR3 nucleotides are TGTGCCAGCAGACCACTAGCGGGGGGAACAGATACGCAGTATTTT. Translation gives CASRPLAGGTDTQYF.

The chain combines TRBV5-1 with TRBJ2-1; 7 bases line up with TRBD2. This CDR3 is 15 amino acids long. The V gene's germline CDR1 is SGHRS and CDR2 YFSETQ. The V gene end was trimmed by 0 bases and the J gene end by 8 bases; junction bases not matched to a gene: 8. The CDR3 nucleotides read TGCGCCAGCAGCTTGGGAGGCGGGAGTGGCGATGAGCAGTTCTTC. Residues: CASSLGGGSGDEQFF. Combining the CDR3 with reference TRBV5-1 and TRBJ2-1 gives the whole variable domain KAGVTQTPRYLIKTRGQQVTLSCSPISGHRSVSWYQQTPGQGLQFLFEYFSETQRNKGNFPGRFSGRQFSNSRSEMNVSTLELGDSALYLCASSLGGGSGDEQFFGPGTRLTVL.

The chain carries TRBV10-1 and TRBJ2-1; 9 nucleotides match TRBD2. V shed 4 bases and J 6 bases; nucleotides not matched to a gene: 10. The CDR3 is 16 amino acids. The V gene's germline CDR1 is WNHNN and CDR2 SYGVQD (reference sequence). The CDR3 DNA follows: TGCGCCAGCAGTGGGGGTAGCGGGAGATCTGGCAATGAGCAGTTCTTC. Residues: CASSGGSGRSGNEQFF.

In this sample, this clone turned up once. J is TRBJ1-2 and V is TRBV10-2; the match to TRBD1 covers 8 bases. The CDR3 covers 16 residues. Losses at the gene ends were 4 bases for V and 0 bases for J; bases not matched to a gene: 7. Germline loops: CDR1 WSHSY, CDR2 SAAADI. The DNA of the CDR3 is TGCGCCAGCAGTGGCCCTTTACAGGGGGCTAACTATGGCTACACCTTC. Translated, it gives CASSGPLQGANYGYTF.

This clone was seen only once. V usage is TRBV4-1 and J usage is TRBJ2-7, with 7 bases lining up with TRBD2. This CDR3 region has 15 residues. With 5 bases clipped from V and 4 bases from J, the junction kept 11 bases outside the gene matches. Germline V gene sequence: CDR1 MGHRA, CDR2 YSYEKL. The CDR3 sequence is CASSEVGRGGYEQYF. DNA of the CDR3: TGCGCCAGCAGCGAGGTAGGGAGGGGTGGGTACGAGCAGTACTTC.

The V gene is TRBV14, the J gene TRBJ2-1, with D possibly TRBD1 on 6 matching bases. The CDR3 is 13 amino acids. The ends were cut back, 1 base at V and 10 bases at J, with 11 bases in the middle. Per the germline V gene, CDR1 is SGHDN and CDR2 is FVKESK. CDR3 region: CASSQAIRGEQFF. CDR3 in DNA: TGTGCCAGCAGCCAAGCTATTAGGGGGGAGCAGTTCTTC.

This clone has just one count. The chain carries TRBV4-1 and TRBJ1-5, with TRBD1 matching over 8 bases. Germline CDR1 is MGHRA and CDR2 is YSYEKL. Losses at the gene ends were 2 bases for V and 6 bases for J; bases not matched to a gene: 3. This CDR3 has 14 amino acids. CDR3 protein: CASSQLTGVQPQHF. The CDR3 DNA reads TGCGCCAGCAGCCAACTGACAGGGGTTCAGCCCCAGCATTTT.

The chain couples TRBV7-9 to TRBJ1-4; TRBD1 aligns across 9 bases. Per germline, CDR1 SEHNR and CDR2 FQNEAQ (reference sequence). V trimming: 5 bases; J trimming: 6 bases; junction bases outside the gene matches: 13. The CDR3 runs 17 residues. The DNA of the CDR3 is TGTGCCAGCAGCCCCATATCCAACAACAGGGGGCATGAAAAACTGTTTTTT. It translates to CASSPISNNRGHEKLFF.